The rows below give T cell receptor beta chains drawn from one sample of a study of blood T cell repertoires in COVID-19. Only in-frame clones appear in the TCRdb table, and some are missing; sequencing was by immunoSEQ multiplex PCR. The sample holds under 200,000 clones, about 83% seen once. The sample taken for sequencing was peripheral blood. These receptors all come from a human donor in a cohort sampled during active COVID-19. Each CDR3 is given with its conserved first and last residue.

j_call v_call cdr3_length cdr3_aa
TRBJ2-5 TRBV7-3 15 CASSLTASGRETQYF
TRBJ1-4 TRBV7-2 13 CASSLGAGEKLFF
TRBJ1-1 TRBV27 14 CASKDRAKNTEAFF
TRBJ2-7 TRBV7-2 13 CASTPQRMGEQYF
TRBJ1-2 TRBV6-5 13 CASSQGDDYGYTF
TRBJ2-7 TRBV4-1 14 CASSRAISDRGQYF
TRBJ1-5 TRBV7-2 15 CASSSQSGGNQPQHF
TRBJ2-5 TRBV5-6 13 CASIGTVQETQYF
TRBJ1-4 TRBV28 15 CASSLRGQTNEKLFF
TRBJ1-2 TRBV19 12 CATWTGGIGYTF
TRBJ2-7 TRBV5-1 15 CASSSLGGGGGEQYF
TRBJ2-3 TRBV4-2 17 CASSQVTSGGATDTQYF
TRBJ2-7 TRBV9 16 CASSHTTGTSGYEQYF
TRBJ1-2 TRBV29-1 12 CSVEMSGYGYTF
TRBJ2-5 TRBV19 16 CASSIFGLPGEETQYF